This T cell receptor (beta chain) originates from a study of shared clonotypes between healthy human individuals. Study background: CD4 naive and CD4 memory each took three plates per donor, while CD8 naive took two and CD8 memory one.

Worth noting for this clone: Its matching antigen is unknown.

Study results and caveats: Investigators expected sequencing depth to affect clonotype sharing among donors.

DNA at 200 ng, tens of thousands of T cell genomes, went into sorted-subset replicate PCRs. How the authors handled the data: Filtering differed for immunoSEQ, which gave only junction sequences without quality scores. Some clones are missing from TCRdb's copy, which holds only in-frame ones; the method was immunoSEQ multiplex PCR. V, J and clone size reflect that table, while D and trimming were determined from the DNA. The data contain about 1 million clones, about 77% of them singletons. The sequencing input was memory CD4+ T cells sorted from blood. Described subset: CD45RA-negative fraction. This receptor was taken from a man aged 18 to 30 in good health.

CDR3 in amino acids: CASRGGPGELFF. The CDR3, as DNA: TGTGCCAGCAGGGGTGGACCCGGGGAGCTGTTTTTT. This rearrangement joins TRBV14 to TRBJ2-2, with D unclear. Trimming left V 6 bases short and J 6 bases short, with 8 bases between. This CDR3 region has 12 residues. Germline CDR1 is SGHDN and CDR2 is FVKESK.